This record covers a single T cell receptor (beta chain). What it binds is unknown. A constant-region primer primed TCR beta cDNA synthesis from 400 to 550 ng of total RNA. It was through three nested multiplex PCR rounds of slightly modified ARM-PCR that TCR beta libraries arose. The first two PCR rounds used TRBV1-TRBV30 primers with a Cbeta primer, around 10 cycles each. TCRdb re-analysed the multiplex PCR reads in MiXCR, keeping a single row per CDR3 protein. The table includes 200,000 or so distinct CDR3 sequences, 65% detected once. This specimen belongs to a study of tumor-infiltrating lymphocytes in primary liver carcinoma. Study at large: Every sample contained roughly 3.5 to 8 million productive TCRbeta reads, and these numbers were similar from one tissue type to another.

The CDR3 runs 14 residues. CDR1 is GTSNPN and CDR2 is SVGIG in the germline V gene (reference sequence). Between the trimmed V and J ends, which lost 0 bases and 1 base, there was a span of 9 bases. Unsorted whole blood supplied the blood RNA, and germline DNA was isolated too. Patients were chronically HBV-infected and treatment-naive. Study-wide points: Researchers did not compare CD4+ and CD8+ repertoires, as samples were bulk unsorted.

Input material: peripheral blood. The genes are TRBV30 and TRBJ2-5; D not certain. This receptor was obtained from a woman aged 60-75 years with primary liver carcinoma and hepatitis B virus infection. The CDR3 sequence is CAWSVLRSQETQYF. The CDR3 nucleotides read TGTGCCTGGAGTGTACTTAGGAGCCAAGAGACCCAGTACTTC.